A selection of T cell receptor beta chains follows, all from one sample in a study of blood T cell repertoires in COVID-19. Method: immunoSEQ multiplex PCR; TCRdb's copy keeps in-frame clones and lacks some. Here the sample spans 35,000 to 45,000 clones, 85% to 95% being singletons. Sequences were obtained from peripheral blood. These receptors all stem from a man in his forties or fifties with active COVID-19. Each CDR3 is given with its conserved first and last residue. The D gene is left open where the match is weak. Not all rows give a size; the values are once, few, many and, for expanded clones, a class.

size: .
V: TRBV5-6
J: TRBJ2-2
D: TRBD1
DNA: TGTGCCAGCAGCCTGGACAGGGGAAGGAACACCGGGGAGCTGTTTTTT
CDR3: CASSLDRGRNTGELFF

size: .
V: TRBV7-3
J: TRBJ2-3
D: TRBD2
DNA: TGTGCCAGTTCTGTCGGGGGGTCCTCCACAGATACGCAGTATTTT
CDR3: CASSVGGSSTDTQYF

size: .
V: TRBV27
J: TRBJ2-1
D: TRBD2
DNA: TGTGCCACCGGACTAGCGCAATACAATGAGCAGTTCTTC
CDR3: CATGLAQYNEQFF

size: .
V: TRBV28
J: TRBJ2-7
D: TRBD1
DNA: TGTGCCAGCAGTTCTCCGGGACAGACTTCCTACGAGCAGTACTTC
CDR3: CASSSPGQTSYEQYF

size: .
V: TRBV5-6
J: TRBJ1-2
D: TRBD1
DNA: TGTGCCAGCAGCTTGGGCTACCTAACAGGGGGCGGGTATGGCTACACCTTC
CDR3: CASSLGYLTGGGYGYTF

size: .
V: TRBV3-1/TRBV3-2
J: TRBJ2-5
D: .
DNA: TGTGCCAGCAGCCAGGCAGAACAAGAGACCCAGTACTTC
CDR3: CASSQAEQETQYF

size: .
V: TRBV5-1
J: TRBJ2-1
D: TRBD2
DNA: TGCGCCAGCAGCTTTTCCCCCGGGACTAGCGAGGTTGAGCAGTTCTTC
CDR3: CASSFSPGTSEVEQFF

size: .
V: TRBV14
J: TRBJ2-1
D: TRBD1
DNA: TGTGCCAGCAGGCGACAGGGATACAATGAGCAGTTCTTC
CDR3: CASRRQGYNEQFF

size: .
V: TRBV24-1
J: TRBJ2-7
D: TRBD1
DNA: TGTGCCACCAGTGGACAGGGGTTCAACGAGCAGTACTTC
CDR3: CATSGQGFNEQYF

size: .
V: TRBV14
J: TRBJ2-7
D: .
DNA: TGTGCCAGCAATCGACAGGTCGGCTACGAGCAGTACTTC
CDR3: CASNRQVGYEQYF

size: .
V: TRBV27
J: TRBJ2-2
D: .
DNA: TGTGCCAGCAGTTTGGAGGGGTATATCGGGGAGCTGTTTTTT
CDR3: CASSLEGYIGELFF

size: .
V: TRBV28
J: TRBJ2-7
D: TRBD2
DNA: TGTGCCAGCAGTTCCCCCCCTAGCGGGAGTTACGAGCAGTACTTC
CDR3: CASSSPPSGSYEQYF

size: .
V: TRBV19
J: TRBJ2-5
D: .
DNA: TGTGCCAGTAGCCCCCCCGGGAGCGGAAAGACCCAGTACTTC
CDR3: CASSPPGSGKTQYF

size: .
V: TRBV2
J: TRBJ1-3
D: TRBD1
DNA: TGTGCCCACGACCGACAGGGCTCTGGAAACACCATATATTTT
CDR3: CAHDRQGSGNTIYF

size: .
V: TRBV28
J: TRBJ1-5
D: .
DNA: TGTGCCAGCAGTTTAGTCCAGGGTGCTAATCAGCCCCAGCATTTT
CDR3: CASSLVQGANQPQHF

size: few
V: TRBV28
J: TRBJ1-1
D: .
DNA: TGTGCCAGCAGTTTACACACAGTTGAAGCTTTCTTT
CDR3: CASSLHTVEAFF

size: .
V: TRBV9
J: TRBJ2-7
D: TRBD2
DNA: TGTGCCAGCAGCGTACCCCGAGGCGGGAGCCCCTACGAGCAGTACTTC
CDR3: CASSVPRGGSPYEQYF

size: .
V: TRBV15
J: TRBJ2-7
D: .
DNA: TGTGCCACCAGCCTAACAGGGCAGGCCTACGAGCAGTACTTC
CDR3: CATSLTGQAYEQYF

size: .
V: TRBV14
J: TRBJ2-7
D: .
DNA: TGTGCCAGCAGCCAAGAGCGGCTAGCTTTGAGGGAGCAGTACTTC
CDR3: CASSQERLALREQYF

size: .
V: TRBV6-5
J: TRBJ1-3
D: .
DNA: TGTGCCAGCAGTACAGGCGGACGACCTGGAAACACCATATATTTT
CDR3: CASSTGGRPGNTIYF

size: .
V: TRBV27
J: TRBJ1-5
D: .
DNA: TGTGCCAGCATAATCAAGCGGGAGAACCAAACGTATAGCAATCAGCCCCAGCATTTT
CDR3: CASIIKRENQTYSNQPQHF

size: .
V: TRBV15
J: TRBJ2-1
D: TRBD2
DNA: TGTGCCACCAGCCCCATTGGGACTAGCGGGAGGAGACAAGGTGAGCAGTTCTTC
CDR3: CATSPIGTSGRRQGEQFF

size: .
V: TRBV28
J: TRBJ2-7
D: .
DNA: TGTGCCAGCAGCTCTCGGGAAGTCTGGCGTCGCGAGCAGTACTTC
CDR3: CASSSREVWRREQYF

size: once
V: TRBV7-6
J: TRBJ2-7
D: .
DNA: TGTGCCAGCAGCTTAGCCGCCCTAGGCGAGCAGTACTTC
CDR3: CASSLAALGEQYF

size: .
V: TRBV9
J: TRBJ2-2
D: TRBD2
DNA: TGTGCCAGCAGCCCATCCGGGACTAGCGCGAACACCGGGGAGCTGTTTTTT
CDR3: CASSPSGTSANTGELFF

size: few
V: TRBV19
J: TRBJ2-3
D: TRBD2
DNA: TGTGCCAGTAGTACCACCGGGACTAGCGACCTAGATACGCAGTATTTT
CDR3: CASSTTGTSDLDTQYF

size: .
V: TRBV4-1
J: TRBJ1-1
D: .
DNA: TGCGCCAGCAGCCAAGTAGGCGGGGGGTATGAAGCTTTCTTT
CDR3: CASSQVGGGYEAFF

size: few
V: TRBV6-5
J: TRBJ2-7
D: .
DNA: TGTGCCAGCAGACGGGACTTAGGTTCGGAGCAGTACTTC
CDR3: CASRRDLGSEQYF

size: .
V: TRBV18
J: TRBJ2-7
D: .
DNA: TGTGCCAGCTCACCCGGGACACCGAATGGCTACGAGCAGTACTTC
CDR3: CASSPGTPNGYEQYF

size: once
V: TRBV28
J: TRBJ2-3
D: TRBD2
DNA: TGTGCCAGCGCCCCCTCGGCGGGAGGCCTGACTAGCACAGATACGCAGTATTTT
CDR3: CASAPSAGGLTSTDTQYF

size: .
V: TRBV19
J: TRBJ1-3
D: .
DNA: TGTGCCAGTAGTCCAAAGCAAAGCTCTGGAAACACCATATATTTT
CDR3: CASSPKQSSGNTIYF

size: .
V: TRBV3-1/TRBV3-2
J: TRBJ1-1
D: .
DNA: TGTGCCAGCAGCCAAGGGCCAGGCACTGAAGCTTTCTTT
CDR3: CASSQGPGTEAFF

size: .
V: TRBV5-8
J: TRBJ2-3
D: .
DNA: TGTGCCAGCAGCTTCCGCTCGGGGGTAGATACGCAGTATTTT
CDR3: CASSFRSGVDTQYF

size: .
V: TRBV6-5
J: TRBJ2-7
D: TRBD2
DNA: TGTGCCAGCAGAGCAGGGACTAGCGGCGCCTACGAGCAGTACTTC
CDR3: CASRAGTSGAYEQYF

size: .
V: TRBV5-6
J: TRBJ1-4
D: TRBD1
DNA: TGTGCCAGCAGCATTCGACCGGGACAGGGTGAAAAACTGTTTTTT
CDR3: CASSIRPGQGEKLFF

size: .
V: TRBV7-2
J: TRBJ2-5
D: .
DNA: TGTGCCAGCAGCTCATCACTCCAAGAGACCCAGTACTTC
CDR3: CASSSSLQETQYF

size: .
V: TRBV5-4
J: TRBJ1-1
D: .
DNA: TGTGCCAGCAGCCTACAGGGCGAAGGCACTGAAGCTTTCTTT
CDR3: CASSLQGEGTEAFF

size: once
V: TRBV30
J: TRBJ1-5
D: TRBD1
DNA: TGTGCCTGGAGTGTAGGGGGCAGGGGATCTACGCCCCAGCATTTT
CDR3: CAWSVGGRGSTPQHF

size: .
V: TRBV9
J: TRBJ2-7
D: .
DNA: TGTGCCAGCAGCGTAGATTACGGGACATCCTACGAGCAGTACTTC
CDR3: CASSVDYGTSYEQYF

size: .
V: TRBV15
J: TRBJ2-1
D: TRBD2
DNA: TGTGCCACCAGTCTCACTAGCGGGATAGTCGGGCAGTTCTTC
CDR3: CATSLTSGIVGQFF

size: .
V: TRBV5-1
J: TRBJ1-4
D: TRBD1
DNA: TGCGCCAGCAGCGTCCAGGGGGCAACTAATGAAAAACTGTTTTTT
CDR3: CASSVQGATNEKLFF

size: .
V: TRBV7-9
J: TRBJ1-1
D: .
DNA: TGTGCCAGCAGCTTAGCGGCGGGGAACACTGAAGCTTTCTTT
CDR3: CASSLAAGNTEAFF

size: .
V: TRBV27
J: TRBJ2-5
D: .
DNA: TGTGCCAGCAGTCCCCGCGGGACGCAAGAGACCCAGTACTTC
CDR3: CASSPRGTQETQYF

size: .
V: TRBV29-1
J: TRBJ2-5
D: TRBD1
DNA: TGCAGCGTCGGGGACAGAGGGCGAGAGACCCAGTACTTC
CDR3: CSVGDRGRETQYF

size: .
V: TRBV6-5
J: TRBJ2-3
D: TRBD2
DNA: TGTGCCAGCAGTTACGGCCCAGCGGGGACGCAGTATTTT
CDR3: CASSYGPAGTQYF

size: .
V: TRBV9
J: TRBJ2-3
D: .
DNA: TGTGCCAGCAGCATCCGACAGGAAAGCACAGATACGCAGTATTTT
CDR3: CASSIRQESTDTQYF

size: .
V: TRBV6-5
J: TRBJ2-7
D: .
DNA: TGTGCCAGCAGCTCGATGGCTAGCAAGTCAGACGAGCAGTACTTC
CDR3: CASSSMASKSDEQYF

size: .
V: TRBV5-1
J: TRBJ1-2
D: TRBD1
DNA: TGCGCCAGCAGCCACCGGGACAGCTATGGCTACACCTTC
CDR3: CASSHRDSYGYTF

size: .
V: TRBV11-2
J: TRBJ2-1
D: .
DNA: TGTGCCAGCACCCCTACCGGCAATGAGCAGTTCTTC
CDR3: CASTPTGNEQFF

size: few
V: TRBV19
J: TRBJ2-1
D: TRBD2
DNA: TGTGCCAGTAGAACTAGCGGGCCCTCCTACAATGAGCAGTTCTTC
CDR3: CASRTSGPSYNEQFF

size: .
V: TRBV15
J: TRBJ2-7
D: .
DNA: TGTGCCACCAGCGCGGGCTACGAGCAGTACTTC
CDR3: CATSAGYEQYF

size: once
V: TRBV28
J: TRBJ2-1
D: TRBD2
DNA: TGTGCCAGCAGTTTTCAACTAGCGGGAGCGGGGGAGCAGTTCTTC
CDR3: CASSFQLAGAGEQFF

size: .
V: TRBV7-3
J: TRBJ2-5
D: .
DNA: TGTGCCAGCAGCTCCGGACCCCCAGGGGCCCAGTACTTC
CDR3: CASSSGPPGAQYF

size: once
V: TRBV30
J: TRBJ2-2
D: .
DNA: TGTGCCTGGAGTGTACTTTCCGGGGAGCTGTTTTTT
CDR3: CAWSVLSGELFF